These 24 T cell receptor beta chains were sequenced from one sample in a study of blood T cell repertoires in COVID-19. Assay used: immunoSEQ multiplex PCR; TCRdb lists only in-frame clones, some missing. The sample has 250,000 to 300,000 clones; 70% to 90% are singletons. The sample taken for sequencing was PBMCs or T cells enriched from blood (not recorded which). These receptors all come from a woman aged 50 to 60 who had recovered from COVID-19.

The chain uses TRBV5-4 and TRBJ2-3; the D gene is possibly TRBD2 (6 bases). Germline assignment: CDR1 SGHNT and CDR2 YYREEE (reference sequence). Trimming pared 2 bases from V and 5 bases from J, leaving 15 bases between. The CDR3 has 15 residues. In DNA form, the CDR3 reads TGTGCCAGCAGCTTTTTCGGGGGTTCAGTAGATACGCAGTATTTT. Translated: CASSFFGGSVDTQYF.

Only a few counts were recorded for this clone. This chain uses TRBV10-3 with TRBJ2-3, with D maybe TRBD2 (6 bases). This CDR3 comprises 16 residues. The V end was cut by 1 base, the J end by 0 bases, with 11 bases between. CDR1 and CDR2 (germline): ENHRY, SYGVKD. CDR3 sequence (DNA): TGTGCCATCAGTGAGTTGGAGGGTTCTAGCACAGATACGCAGTATTTT. Translated, it gives CAISELEGSSTDTQYF.

Concerning this clone: This may stem from a read error, because a much larger clone lies one nucleotide away. This chain links TRBV28 with TRBJ2-7; 12 nucleotides line up with TRBD2. J lost 0 bases, V lost 5 bases, and 2 bases had no gene match. Per the germline V gene, CDR1 is MDHEN and CDR2 is SYDVKM. The CDR3 loop spans 15 amino acids. The CDR3, as DNA: TGTGCCAGCAGTCCGACTAGCGGGAGCTCCTACGAGCAGTACTTC. This sequence encodes CASSPTSGSSYEQYF. Combining the CDR3 with reference TRBV28 and TRBJ2-7 gives the whole variable domain DVKVTQSSRYLVKRTGEKVFLECVQDMDHENMFWYRQDPGLGLRLIYFSYDVKMKEKGDIPEGYSVSREKKERFSLILESASTNQTSMYLCASSPTSGSSYEQYFGPGTRLTVT.

The gene calls are TRBV7-8 and TRBJ1-1; a possible D gene is TRBD1 (5 bases). The CDR3 has 13 amino acids. V lost 4 bases and J lost 11, with 17 bases in between. Germline values: CDR1 SGHVS, CDR2 FQNEAQ. The CDR3 here is CASSSKRGVGAFF. CDR3 nucleotide sequence: TGTGCCAGCAGCTCAAAACGGGGGGTTGGGGCTTTCTTT.

The chain employs TRBV7-9 and TRBJ1-6, with D hard to call. Germline V gene lookup returns CDR1 SEHNR and CDR2 FQNEAQ (reference sequence). The CDR3 spans 14 residues. V was trimmed by 5 bases and J by 10 bases, leaving 15 bases between them. The CDR3 bases are TGTGCCAGCAGCCAGGAGGACCGGAGCTCACCCCTCCACTTT. As protein: CASSQEDRSSPLHF.

This chain connects TRBV27 to TRBJ1-2; a weak D match, TRBD1 (5 bases). This CDR3 spans 13 amino acids. V lost 6 bases to trimming and J lost 2 bases, with 10 bases between them. Germline V gene data show CDR1 as MNHEY and CDR2 as SMNVEV (reference sequence). DNA for the CDR3: TGTGCCAGCAGCGAAGACAGCAACTATGGCTACACCTTC. Translating gives CASSEDSNYGYTF.

The rearrangement uses TRBV11-2 and TRBJ2-7, with TRBD2 as a possible D gene (6 bases). The CDR3 consists of 16 residues. Deletions cut 5 bases from V and 5 bases from J, with 22 bases between. The V gene's germline CDR1 is SGHAT and CDR2 FQNNGV. The CDR3 DNA reads as TGTGCCAGCAGCGTACCGGGGGAAAACCAAGCCCACGAGCAGTACTTC. Its translation: CASSVPGENQAHEQYF.

The genes are TRBV9 and TRBJ1-5; 10 bases are a match to TRBD1. The ends lost 4 bases at V and 6 bases at J; junction bases unmatched: 1. This CDR3 comprises 13 residues. Germline CDR1 reads SGDLS; CDR2 reads YYNGEE. The CDR3, as DNA: TGTGCCAGCAGCCGGGACAGGGGTCAGCCCCAGCATTTT. Protein product: CASSRDRGQPQHF.

This sequence joins TRBV3-1 (or the pseudogene TRBV3-2) and TRBJ2-1; 10 positions agree with TRBD2. The CDR3 runs to 17 residues. CDR1 and CDR2 from the germline V gene are LGHDT and YNNKEL (reference sequence). With V trimmed by 1 base and J by 2 bases, 5 bases remained unmatched. CDR3 region: CASSQASSGSAYNEQFF. CDR3 DNA sequence: TGTGCCAGCAGCCAAGCGTCTAGCGGGAGCGCCTACAATGAGCAGTTCTTC.

This clone was observed once. V usage is TRBV2 and J usage is TRBJ2-7; weak D call: TRBD1 (5 bases). Germline CDR1 SNHLY, CDR2 FYNNEI. This CDR3 spans 11 amino acids. V dropped 6 bases and J dropped 5 bases, with 8 bases sitting between them. For the CDR3, the DNA is TGTGCCAGCAGCTGGACAAACGAGCAGTACTTC. Its protein product is CASSWTNEQYF.

The rearrangement links TRBV24-1 to TRBJ2-3; the match to TRBD2 covers 10 bases. V dropped 3 bases and J dropped 6; count of bases not matched to a gene: 5. Per germline, CDR1 KGHDR and CDR2 SFDVKD. The CDR3 totals 15 residues. Written as DNA, the CDR3 is TGTGCCACCAGTGATACTAGCGGGACGGGGGATACGCAGTATTTT. Amino acid sequence: CATSDTSGTGDTQYF.

A note on this clone: Other DNA variants within this sample encode the same CDR3. Here the CDR3 reads CASRGDSSNYGYTF. The CDR3 DNA reads TGTGCCAGCAGGGGCGACAGCTCTAACTATGGCTACACCTTC. The chain uses TRBV2 and TRBJ1-2; perhaps TRBD1 as D (5 bases). V was pared by 6 bases and J by 0 bases, with 11 bases between. Germline V gives CDR1 SNHLY, CDR2 FYNNEI. The CDR3 covers 14 residues.

This chain links TRBV29-1 with TRBJ1-1; tentative D call: TRBD1 (5 bases). Trimming shortened V by 6 bases and J by 5 bases, and 22 bases separated the two germline ends. CDR1 is SQVTM and CDR2 is ANQGSEA in the germline V gene. The CDR3 length is 15 residues. CDR3 sequence reads: CSVTTLVRVETEAFF. The CDR3 coding sequence is TGCAGCGTCACTACTCTTGTCAGGGTTGAAACTGAAGCTTTCTTT.

The V call is TRBV7-2, the J call TRBJ1-4, with D unclear. The length of the CDR3 is 15 residues. Germline V lookup: CDR1 SGHTA, CDR2 FQGNSA. Between the trimmed V and J ends, which lost 1 base and 0 bases, there was a span of 6 bases. The CDR3 sequence is CASSLGGTTNEKLFF. The CDR3 coding sequence is TGTGCCAGCAGCTTAGGAGGGACAACTAATGAAAAACTGTTTTTT.

The chain carries TRBV28 and TRBJ2-1, with 10 bases that match TRBD1. This CDR3 spans 15 amino acids. V lost 5 bases to trimming and J lost 6 bases; unmatched junction nucleotides: 7. CDR1 and CDR2 (germline): MDHEN, SYDVKM. CDR3 sequence: CASSRWTGGGNEQFF. The CDR3 DNA is TGTGCCAGCAGTCGATGGACAGGGGGGGGCAATGAGCAGTTCTTC.

The chain uses TRBV2 and TRBJ2-7; 9 nucleotides align to TRBD1. The length of the CDR3 is 14 residues. CDR1 and CDR2 from the germline V gene are SNHLY and FYNNEI. J lost 1 base, V lost 4 bases, and 2 bases had no gene match. DNA for the CDR3: TGTGCCAGCAGTGCCGGGACAGGGTCCTACGAGCAGTACTTC. It translates to CASSAGTGSYEQYF.

This clone was detected once. The V and J genes are TRBV28 and TRBJ1-5; the D is unclear. CDR3 length: 15 residues. Looked up from germline, CDR1 is MDHEN and CDR2 is SYDVKM. Between the trimmed V and J ends, which lost 5 bases and 2 bases, there was a span of 13 bases. The CDR3 sequence: CASSSPSGGNQPQHF. CDR3 in DNA: TGTGCCAGCAGTAGCCCCTCCGGAGGCAATCAGCCCCAGCATTTT.

This rearrangement joins TRBV5-1 to TRBJ2-3, with D perhaps TRBD2 (6 bases). Germline-derived CDR1 and CDR2 are SGHRS and YFSETQ. V was clipped by 5 bases and J by 2 bases, with 27 bases between them. The CDR3 contains 19 residues. DNA of the CDR3: TGCGCCAGCAGTAAGTCAAGCTCAGGGACTTCTCCTTACACAGATACGCAGTATTTT. Residues: CASSKSSSGTSPYTDTQYF.

This clone was recorded a few times. V is TRBV19 and J is TRBJ1-1, with D hard to call. This CDR3 comprises 13 residues. CDR1 is LNHDA and CDR2 is SQIVND in the germline V gene (reference sequence). The V gene lost 1 base and the J gene lost 7 bases, with 10 bases spanning the gap. The DNA of the CDR3 is TGTGCCAGTAGTATAGGGTGGTTCAGTGAAGCTTTCTTT. Protein sequence: CASSIGWFSEAFF.

J is TRBJ2-2 and V is TRBV12-5; D is uncertain. V shed 2 bases and J shed 9 bases, with 16 bases lying between them. Looked up from germline, CDR1 is LGHNT and CDR2 is FRNRAP. The CDR3 runs to 15 residues. The CDR3 loop is CASGLSSSPSWELFF. The CDR3 coding sequence is TGTGCTAGTGGTTTGTCATCGAGCCCTTCTTGGGAGCTGTTTTTT.

The rearrangement joins TRBV28 to TRBJ2-7; 8 bases agree with TRBD1. The length of the CDR3 is 16 residues. V shed 6 bases, J shed 1 base, and the junction held 11 bases outside the gene matches. The germline V gene encodes CDR1 MDHEN and CDR2 SYDVKM. The CDR3 protein is CASRGWGQEDSYEQYF. In DNA form, the CDR3 reads TGTGCCAGCAGAGGGTGGGGACAGGAGGATTCCTACGAGCAGTACTTC.

This rearrangement joins TRBV2 to TRBJ2-3, with 9 bases fitting TRBD2. The germline V gene has CDR1 SNHLY and CDR2 FYNNEI. The CDR3 runs to 17 residues. V shed 2 bases, J shed 2 bases, and the junction held 8 bases outside the gene matches. The CDR3 coding sequence is TGTGCCAGCAGTGAAAGACTAGCGGAGGCCTACACAGATACGCAGTATTTT. Its translation: CASSERLAEAYTDTQYF.

A note on this clone: Other DNA sequences of this sample code for an identical CDR3. This sequence joins TRBV28 and TRBJ2-1; no clear D. The CDR3 runs 11 residues. Per germline, CDR1 MDHEN and CDR2 SYDVKM. V lost 2 bases, J lost 10 bases, and 6 bases lay in between. CDR3 residues: CASSLSREQFF. The CDR3 coding sequence is TGTGCCAGCAGTTTAAGTAGAGAGCAGTTCTTC.

The gene calls are TRBV7-9 and TRBJ2-3; 13 bases map to TRBD2. The germline V gene encodes CDR1 SEHNR and CDR2 FQNEAQ (reference sequence). There are 16 residues in the CDR3. V gave up 5 bases and J gave up 6 bases; unmatched junction bases: 8. The DNA for the CDR3 is TGTGCCAGCAGCACTGGACTAGCGGGAGTTTCGGATACGCAGTATTTT. Translated, it gives CASSTGLAGVSDTQYF. Full variable domain (missing parts from reference TRBV7-9 and TRBJ2-3): DTGVSQNPRHKITKRGQNVTFRCDPISEHNRLYWYRQTLGQGPEFLTYFQNEAQLEKSRLLSDRFSAERPKGSFSTLEIQRTEQGDSAMYLCASSTGLAGVSDTQYFGPGTRLTVL.